The 22 T cell receptor beta chains in this list originate from one sample, sequenced in a study of response to subunit inactivated influenza vaccine. TCRdb re-analysed the RT-PCR reads in MiXCR, keeping a single row per CDR3 protein. The table shows around 790,000 distinct CDR3 sequences, with roughly 20% occurring only once. The sample consisted of PBMCs from blood, taken more than 4 days after vaccination. Every receptor here comes from a man between 50 and 59 years old who received an inactivated influenza vaccine.

This chain joins TRBV3-1 and TRBJ2-5; TRBD1 aligns across 7 bases. The CDR3 contains 15 residues. CDR1 is LGHDT, CDR2 YNNKEL, per germline (reference sequence). V lost 3 bases and J lost 4; bases outside the gene matches: 8. In DNA, the CDR3 is TGTGCCAGCAGCCAGACGACAGGGCTGGGAGAGACCCAGTACTTC. It specifies CASSQTTGLGETQYF.

CDR3 sequence (DNA): TGTGCCAGCAGCCAACGGGGGACTAGCGGTAAAGAGCAGTACTTC. It specifies CASSQRGTSGKEQYF. The chain recombines TRBV3-1 with TRBJ2-7; TRBD2 matches at 11 bases. The germline V gene encodes CDR1 LGHDT and CDR2 YNNKEL (reference sequence). This CDR3 contains 15 residues. V gave up 2 bases and J gave up 7 bases; unmatched junction bases: 7.

The V call is TRBV6-1, the J call TRBJ2-7; 7 nucleotides agree with TRBD1. With V trimmed by 6 bases and J by 3 bases, 8 bases remained unmatched. The CDR3 contains 14 residues. Germline values: CDR1 MNHNS, CDR2 SASEGT. The CDR3 DNA reads as TGTGCCAGCAGCACCGGGACAGCCTTCTACGAGCAGTACTTC. Translating it yields CASSTGTAFYEQYF.

The sample holds a few counts of this clonotype. The chain couples TRBV6-5 to TRBJ2-2; D unresolved. Germline values: CDR1 MNHEY, CDR2 SVGAGI. Trimming removed 0 bases at V and 6 bases at J, with 11 bases between. The CDR3 has 15 residues. CDR3 amino acids: CASSYSPASPGELFF. The CDR3 coding sequence is TGTGCCAGCAGTTACTCACCGGCCAGTCCCGGGGAGCTGTTTTTT.

The rearrangement joins TRBV7-9 to TRBJ2-3; 7 bases agree with TRBD2. V gave up 5 bases and J gave up 1 base; unmatched junction bases: 9. Germline-derived CDR1 and CDR2 are SEHNR and FQNEAQ (reference sequence). This CDR3 is 16 amino acids long. CDR3 protein: CASSPSAGVRTDTQYF. The DNA of the CDR3 is TGTGCCAGCAGCCCCTCGGCGGGAGTGCGCACAGATACGCAGTATTTT.

This clonotype was counted a single time. The chain has TRBV20-1 and TRBJ2-7; possibly TRBD2 for D (7 bases). This CDR3 comprises 14 residues. Deletions cut 1 base from V and 4 bases from J, with 14 bases between. Germline loops: CDR1 DFQATT, CDR2 SNEGSKA (reference sequence). CDR3 DNA: TGCAGTGCTAGAGTTGGGGGGGCGGGTTACGAGCAGTACTTC. Translated: CSARVGGAGYEQYF.

This sequence joins TRBV19 and TRBJ2-1; 9 positions agree with TRBD1. Germline values: CDR1 LNHDA, CDR2 SQIVND (reference sequence). J lost 5 bases, V lost 4 bases, and 15 bases had no gene match. CDR3 size: 18 residues. This chain's CDR3 is CASSRTYSGTGLNNEQFF. CDR3 in DNA: TGTGCCAGTAGTAGAACTTATTCCGGGACAGGGCTAAACAATGAGCAGTTCTTC.

The chain combines TRBV18 with TRBJ2-3, with D possibly matching TRBD1 (5 bases). This CDR3 comprises 15 residues. CDR1 and CDR2 from the germline V gene are KGHSH and LQKENI. V lost 3 bases and J lost 1, with 11 bases in between. This CDR3 is CASSPSQGRTDTQYF. The CDR3 region has the DNA TGTGCCAGCTCACCCTCGCAGGGCCGCACAGATACGCAGTATTTT.

V gene TRBV28 combines with J gene TRBJ2-2; TRBD2 matches at 7 bases. Germline loops: CDR1 MDHEN, CDR2 SYDVKM. This CDR3 region has 14 residues. The junction had 3 bases not matched to a gene; V was cut back by 3 bases and J by 5 bases. CDR3 DNA: TGTGCCAGCAGTTTCTGGCGGGAGACCGGGGAGCTGTTTTTT. Translation: CASSFWRETGELFF. Based on the CDR3 plus reference TRBV28 and TRBJ2-2, the full variable domain is DVKVTQSSRYLVKRTGEKVFLECVQDMDHENMFWYRQDPGLGLRLIYFSYDVKMKEKGDIPEGYSVSREKKERFSLILESASTNQTSMYLCASSFWRETGELFFGEGSRLTVL.

The chain carries TRBV28 and TRBJ1-3; 8 bases align to TRBD1. J gave up 4 bases and V 3 bases, and 2 bases lay outside the gene matches. CDR3 length: 14 amino acids. CDR1 MDHEN and CDR2 SYDVKM come from the germline V gene. CDR3 sequence: CASSLGQVGNTIYF. CDR3 nucleotide sequence: TGTGCCAGCAGTTTGGGACAGGTGGGAAACACCATATATTTT.

This clonotype turned up a few times. The chain is built from TRBV25-1 and TRBJ2-1; D gene uncertain. The CDR3 sequence is 11 residues long. V was pared by 1 base and J by 9 bases, with 4 bases between. The V gene's germline CDR1 is MGHDK and CDR2 SYGVNS. The chain's CDR3 is CASSESGEQFF. DNA of the CDR3: TGTGCCAGCAGTGAATCGGGTGAGCAGTTCTTC.

The chain is built from TRBV7-9 and TRBJ2-7, with TRBD2 as a possible D gene (6 bases). Germline V lookup: CDR1 SEHNR, CDR2 FQNEAQ (reference sequence). Trimming stripped 2 bases from V and 3 bases from J, with 17 bases between. This CDR3 comprises 16 residues. The CDR3 loop reads CASSLLAGTGNYEQYF. DNA of the CDR3: TGTGCCAGCAGCTTACTGGCTGGGACTGGCAACTACGAGCAGTACTTC.

This clonotype was recorded a few times. The V gene is TRBV5-6, the J gene TRBJ2-1, with 11 bases aligning to TRBD1. V shed 4 bases and J 6 bases; nucleotides not matched to a gene: 12. The CDR3 is made up of 17 amino acids. Germline V gene data show CDR1 as SGHDT and CDR2 as YYEEEE. CDR3 in DNA: TGTGCCAGCAGCAACCCCAGGGGGACAGGGGGATTCAATGAGCAGTTCTTC. As protein: CASSNPRGTGGFNEQFF.

The J gene is TRBJ1-4, the V gene TRBV3-1; D possibly corresponds to TRBD1 (5 bases). V was clipped by 4 bases and J by 13 bases, with 19 bases between them. Looked up from germline, CDR1 is LGHDT and CDR2 is YNNKEL (reference sequence). The CDR3 totals 14 residues. CDR3 amino acids: CASSPTAAGGGLFF. DNA of the CDR3: TGTGCCAGCAGCCCGACAGCCGCCGGGGGAGGACTGTTTTTT.

This sequence joins TRBV7-9 and TRBJ2-7; D is undetermined. This CDR3 is built from 13 residues. The V gene lost 0 bases and the J gene lost 6 bases, with 9 bases spanning the gap. Germline lookup yields CDR1 SEHNR and CDR2 FQNEAQ (reference sequence). CDR3 in amino acids: CASSLADMGEQYF. The CDR3 DNA is TGTGCCAGCAGCTTAGCCGACATGGGCGAGCAGTACTTC.

V and J are TRBV4-1 and TRBJ2-5; perhaps TRBD2 as D (5 bases). Germline V CDR1 and CDR2: MGHRA, YSYEKL. The CDR3 contains 15 residues. Trimming shortened V by 0 bases and J by 5 bases, and 13 bases separated the two germline ends. This CDR3 reads CASSQEQLDMETQYF. DNA of the CDR3: TGCGCCAGCAGCCAAGAGCAACTAGATATGGAGACCCAGTACTTC.

This chain joins TRBV10-2 and TRBJ2-2; 9 bases align to TRBD1. Germline lookup yields CDR1 WSHSY and CDR2 SAAADI. Unmatched junction bases numbered 5, after V lost 8 bases and J lost 4 bases. CDR3 size: 14 residues. This CDR3 reads CASGGQGSTGELFF. Written as DNA, the CDR3 is TGCGCCAGCGGGGGACAGGGTAGCACCGGGGAGCTGTTTTTT.

This clonotype has at least ten counts. The chain carries TRBV12-3 or TRBV12-4 and TRBJ2-1, with 11 positions matching TRBD2. Unmatched junction bases numbered 1, after V lost 3 bases and J lost 12 bases. The CDR3 contains 12 residues. CDR3 residues: CASSFGTSGQFF. The CDR3 coding sequence is TGTGCCAGCAGTTTCGGGACTAGCGGGCAGTTCTTC.

This chain joins TRBV20-1 and TRBJ2-7; TRBD1 matches 8 bases. The CDR3 loop spans 14 amino acids. Trimming at V came to 5 bases and at J to 1 base, leaving 7 bases not matched to a gene. Germline V gives CDR1 DFQATT, CDR2 SNEGSKA (reference sequence). The CDR3 spells CSAYDRGRSYEQYF. DNA for the CDR3: TGCAGTGCTTACGACAGGGGTAGGTCCTACGAGCAGTACTTC.

This clonotype was observed at least ten times. DNA for the CDR3: TGTGCCAGCAGCTTAGGTTTTGGGAAAGAGACCCAGTACTTC. Translating it yields CASSLGFGKETQYF. The chain has TRBV7-8 and TRBJ2-5; D unresolved. The germline V and J ends were trimmed by 1 base and 3 bases, with 9 bases remaining between them. Germline lookup yields CDR1 SGHVS and CDR2 FQNEAQ. The CDR3 has 14 amino acids.

This clonotype was seen more than once but under ten times. The CDR3 DNA follows: TGTGCCAGCAGTTACTCTACACTCCGAGCCCCCTCCTACAATGAGCAGTTCTTC. Its translation is CASSYSTLRAPSYNEQFF. V gene TRBV6-2 or TRBV6-3 combines with J gene TRBJ2-1; D gene ambiguous. The CDR3 is 18 residues long. The germline V and J ends were trimmed by 0 bases and 0 bases, with 15 bases remaining between them. Germline V gives CDR1 MNHEY, CDR2 SVGEGT.

This clonotype was counted at least ten times. This chain connects TRBV7-2 to TRBJ2-1, with D tentatively TRBD2 (7 bases). The CDR3 sequence is 16 residues long. The V and J ends lost 1 base and 8 bases respectively, with 18 bases between them. Per the germline V gene, CDR1 is SGHTA and CDR2 is FQGNSA. The CDR3 is CASSLGSAGAGYEQFF. The CDR3 DNA reads TGTGCCAGCAGCTTAGGGTCCGCGGGGGCCGGCTATGAGCAGTTCTTC.